This TCR beta chain came from a study of T cell responses to AZD1222 COVID-19 vaccine. The CDR3 is 14 amino acids. Germline CDR1 is KGHSH and CDR2 is LQKENI. Trimming removed 3 bases from V and 4 bases from J, with 12 bases in between. Overall study results and limits: With two AZD1222 doses given, Spike-specific TCR breadth and depth both rose.

Produced via immunoSEQ multiplex PCR; TCRdb's table is partial and in-frame only. The sample records 120,000 to 150,000 clones, around 91% being singletons. Notes on this clone: Its antigen is still unknown.

The receptor comes from an adult in good health. Sequenced material: peripheral blood, taken on day 0 of AZD1222 vaccination. J is TRBJ2-5 and V is TRBV18, with D uncertain. The CDR3 region has the DNA TGTGCCAGCTCACCCAACGAGGTTGGAGAGACCCAGTACTTC. Protein sequence: CASSPNEVGETQYF.